A selection of T cell receptor beta chains follows, all from one sample in a study of cytomegalovirus exposure and HLA in healthy donors. TCRdb's copy holds only in-frame clones and misses some; the assay was immunoSEQ multiplex PCR. The sample carries around 190,000 clones, roughly 77% recorded once. Specimen: PBMCs. These receptors were taken from a young woman in good health and CMV-seronegative. The CDR3 runs from the conserved cysteine through the conserved F or W. Fields, in order: J gene, D gene, clone size, V gene, CDR3 protein, CDR3 DNA. The D gene is left open where the match is weak. Some rows have no size entry. The others give once, few or many, or a class for an expanded clone.

>TRBJ2-3|TRBD1|NA|TRBV11-3
CASSRDRGPLGTQYF
TGTGCCAGCTCCCGGGACAGGGGCCCTCTGGGTACGCAGTATTTT
>TRBJ1-2|NA|NA|TRBV10-1
CASTRRQNNYGYTF
TGCGCCAGCACCCGAAGACAGAATAACTATGGCTACACCTTC
>TRBJ1-1|NA|NA|TRBV5-1
CASSLDQVTEAFF
TGCGCCAGCAGCTTGGATCAGGTCACTGAAGCTTTCTTT
>TRBJ2-7|TRBD1|NA|TRBV5-8
CASSLSGTGVLKYF
TGTGCCAGCAGCTTGTCTGGGACAGGGGTACTCAAGTACTTC
>TRBJ2-1|NA|once|TRBV7-3
CASSPGLFSYNEQFF
TGTGCCAGCAGCCCCGGACTCTTCTCCTACAATGAGCAGTTCTTC
>TRBJ1-1|NA|NA|TRBV9
CASSVAQQGNTEAFF
TGTGCCAGCAGCGTAGCTCAACAGGGGAACACTGAAGCTTTCTTT
>TRBJ2-2|NA|NA|TRBV9
CASSVSGGNTGELFF
TGTGCCAGCAGCGTAAGCGGAGGTAACACCGGGGAGCTGTTTTTT
>TRBJ2-1|NA|NA|TRBV6-5
CASSYTNDNEQFF
TGTGCCAGCAGTTACACTAACGACAATGAGCAGTTCTTC
>TRBJ2-7|TRBD2|NA|TRBV14
CASSQDYGGYEQYF
TGTGCCAGCAGCCAAGATTACGGGGGGTACGAGCAGTACTTC
>TRBJ2-3|NA|NA|TRBV11-3
CASSLDTKLSTDTQYF
TGTGCCAGCAGCTTAGACACGAAACTTAGCACAGATACGCAGTATTTT
>TRBJ2-7|TRBD2|NA|TRBV5-4
CASSNPGGIAYEQYF
TGTGCCAGCAGCAACCCGGGGGGAATAGCCTACGAGCAGTACTTC
>TRBJ2-7|TRBD1|NA|TRBV19
CASSRDRGGYEQYF
TGTGCCAGTAGTAGGGACAGGGGAGGCTACGAGCAGTACTTC
>TRBJ1-6|NA|NA|TRBV7-2
CASSLYPRGIMNSPLHF
TGTGCCAGCAGCTTATACCCTAGGGGGATAATGAATTCACCCCTCCACTTT
>TRBJ2-7|TRBD1|NA|TRBV6-5
CASSTRDRVYEQYF
TGTGCCAGCAGTACCCGGGACAGGGTGTACGAGCAGTACTTC
>TRBJ1-1|NA|NA|TRBV15
CATSRDFRMNTEAFF
TGTGCCACCAGCAGAGATTTCAGGATGAACACTGAAGCTTTCTTT
>TRBJ2-7|TRBD1|NA|TRBV5-6
CASSPGTGEQYF
TGTGCCAGCAGCCCCGGGACAGGGGAGCAGTACTTC
>TRBJ1-5|TRBD1|NA|TRBV30
CASSQGDNQPQHF
TGTGCCTCCTCCCAGGGGGACAATCAGCCCCAGCATTTT
>TRBJ1-1|TRBD1|NA|TRBV7-8
CASSLDRGTEAFF
TGTGCCAGCAGCTTAGACAGGGGTACTGAAGCTTTCTTT
>TRBJ2-7|NA|NA|TRBV21-1
CASSKVETEDYEQYF
TGTGCCAGCAGCAAAGTCGAGACAGAGGACTACGAGCAGTACTTC
>TRBJ1-5|TRBD1|NA|TRBV10-2
CASKTGGTAQPQHF
TGCGCCAGCAAGACCGGCGGGACAGCCCAGCCCCAGCATTTT
>TRBJ2-7|TRBD1|few|TRBV25-1
CASSAPGTGSYEQYF
TGTGCCAGCAGTGCGCCCGGGACAGGGTCCTACGAGCAGTACTTC
>TRBJ1-5|TRBD1|NA|TRBV7-2
CASSLDRGGNQPQHF
TGTGCCAGCAGCTTAGACAGGGGAGGTAATCAGCCCCAGCATTTT
>TRBJ1-2|NA|NA|TRBV18
CASSPQDSLLSGYTF
TGTGCCAGCTCACCCCAGGACAGTTTATTAAGTGGCTACACCTTC
>TRBJ1-5|NA|NA|TRBV18
CASSPTGTTIRSNQPQHF
TGTGCCAGCTCACCGACCGGGACAACTATTCGGAGCAATCAGCCCCAGCATTTT
>TRBJ1-2|NA|NA|TRBV25-1
CASSYIGQGSNYGYTF
TGTGCCAGCAGTTACATTGGGCAGGGGAGTAACTATGGCTACACCTTC
>TRBJ2-7|NA|few|TRBV5-4
CASSLRSYEQYF
TGTGCCAGCAGTCTTAGGAGCTACGAGCAGTACTTC
>TRBJ2-7|NA|few|TRBV27
CASSLSGLRYEQYF
TGTGCCAGCAGTTTATCCGGGTTGCGGTACGAGCAGTACTTC
>TRBJ2-2|NA|NA|TRBV6-6
CASSRDLRGELFF
TGTGCCAGCAGCCGCGACCTGAGGGGGGAGCTGTTTTTT
>TRBJ2-1|TRBD2|NA|TRBV27
CASSPGRGANNEQFF
TGTGCCAGCAGTCCCGGGAGGGGCGCAAACAATGAGCAGTTCTTC
>TRBJ2-3|TRBD1|NA|TRBV30
CAWSVGQADTQYF
TGTGCCTGGAGTGTGGGACAGGCAGATACGCAGTATTTT